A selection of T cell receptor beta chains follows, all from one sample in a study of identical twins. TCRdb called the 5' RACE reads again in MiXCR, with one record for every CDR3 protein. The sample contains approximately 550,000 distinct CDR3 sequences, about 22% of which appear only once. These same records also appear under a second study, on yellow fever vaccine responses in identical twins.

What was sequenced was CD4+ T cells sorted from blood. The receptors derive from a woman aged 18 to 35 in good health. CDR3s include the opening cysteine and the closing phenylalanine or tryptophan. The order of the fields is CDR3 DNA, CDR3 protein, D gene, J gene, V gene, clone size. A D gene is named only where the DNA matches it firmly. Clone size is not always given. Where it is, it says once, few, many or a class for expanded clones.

CDR3 DNA: TGTGCCAGCAGCCTTCACCCTCCTGGGACCGGGGAGCTGTTTTTT; CDR3 protein: CASSLHPPGTGELFF; D gene: .; J gene: TRBJ2-2; V gene: TRBV12-3/TRBV12-4; clone size: .
CDR3 DNA: TGCGCCAGCAGCCAAGATAGTAGCGGGGGGCGCACCGGGGAGCTGTTTTTT; CDR3 protein: CASSQDSSGGRTGELFF; D gene: TRBD2; J gene: TRBJ2-2; V gene: TRBV4-1; clone size: few
CDR3 DNA: TGTGCCACCAGTAGCCGGGGCAGTCAGCCCCAGCATTTT; CDR3 protein: CATSSRGSQPQHF; D gene: .; J gene: TRBJ1-5; V gene: TRBV24-1; clone size: few
CDR3 DNA: TGTGCCACCAGTGGCAGGGAGAGCTCCTACAATGAGCAGTTCTTC; CDR3 protein: CATSGRESSYNEQFF; D gene: .; J gene: TRBJ2-1; V gene: TRBV24-1; clone size: few
CDR3 DNA: TGTGCCACGAATGATAACTCAAATGAGCAGTTCTTC; CDR3 protein: CATNDNSNEQFF; D gene: .; J gene: TRBJ2-1; V gene: TRBV24-1; clone size: few
CDR3 DNA: TGTGCCAGCAGCTTGCCCCACCCGACGAACACCGGGGAGCTGTTTTTT; CDR3 protein: CASSLPHPTNTGELFF; D gene: .; J gene: TRBJ2-2; V gene: TRBV5-5; clone size: .
CDR3 DNA: TGTGCCAGCAGTCCTGTCCGAGAGACCCAGTACTTC; CDR3 protein: CASSPVRETQYF; D gene: .; J gene: TRBJ2-5; V gene: TRBV12-3/TRBV12-4; clone size: .
CDR3 DNA: TGCGCCAGCAGTGAGTTCAATGCTGCAGATACGCAGTATTTT; CDR3 protein: CASSEFNAADTQYF; D gene: .; J gene: TRBJ2-3; V gene: TRBV10-2; clone size: few
CDR3 DNA: TGTGCCAGCAGTAAGTCCCGTAGTGCGTACGAGCAGTACTTC; CDR3 protein: CASSKSRSAYEQYF; D gene: .; J gene: TRBJ2-7; V gene: TRBV6-2/TRBV6-3; clone size: .
CDR3 DNA: TGTGCCAGCAGCGTGGGGGGGAACTCCTACAATGAGCAGTTCTTC; CDR3 protein: CASSVGGNSYNEQFF; D gene: TRBD2; J gene: TRBJ2-1; V gene: TRBV9; clone size: many
CDR3 DNA: TGTGCCAGCAGCCAGCCAGACGGACAGACCTACGAGCAGTACTTC; CDR3 protein: CASSQPDGQTYEQYF; D gene: .; J gene: TRBJ2-7; V gene: TRBV4-2; clone size: few
CDR3 DNA: TGTGCCAGCAGTATCCCACTTAACACTGAAGCTTTCTTT; CDR3 protein: CASSIPLNTEAFF; D gene: .; J gene: TRBJ1-1; V gene: TRBV2; clone size: .
CDR3 DNA: TGTGCCAGCAGCCCCCGGGACTTACTCCCCGACGAGCAGTACTTC; CDR3 protein: CASSPRDLLPDEQYF; D gene: .; J gene: TRBJ2-7; V gene: TRBV7-9; clone size: few
CDR3 DNA: TGCGCCAGCAGCTCGGGACATACAACTAATGAAAAACTGTTTTTT; CDR3 protein: CASSSGHTTNEKLFF; D gene: .; J gene: TRBJ1-4; V gene: TRBV5-1; clone size: few
CDR3 DNA: TGTGCCAGCAGCAGACAAGTACGCTCTGGGGCCAACGTCCTGACTTTC; CDR3 protein: CASSRQVRSGANVLTF; D gene: .; J gene: TRBJ2-6; V gene: TRBV21-1; clone size: .
CDR3 DNA: TGCAGTGCGTCGGTTCATACGCAGTATTTT; CDR3 protein: CSASVHTQYF; D gene: .; J gene: TRBJ2-3; V gene: TRBV20-1; clone size: once
CDR3 DNA: TGCGCCAGCAGCTCGAGAGCGGGAGGGCCGACAGATACGCAGTATTTT; CDR3 protein: CASSSRAGGPTDTQYF; D gene: TRBD2; J gene: TRBJ2-3; V gene: TRBV5-1; clone size: .
CDR3 DNA: TGCGCCAGCAGCCAAGGCGGACTAGCGGGACGGGTCAATGAGCAGTTCTTC; CDR3 protein: CASSQGGLAGRVNEQFF; D gene: TRBD2; J gene: TRBJ2-1; V gene: TRBV4-1; clone size: .
CDR3 DNA: TGTGCCAGCAGCCAAGATGGTCTTCGGCTAGAAACTTTGGGGGATACGCAGTATTTT; CDR3 protein: CASSQDGLRLETLGDTQYF; D gene: .; J gene: TRBJ2-3; V gene: TRBV3-1; clone size: few
CDR3 DNA: TGCGCCAGCAGCTTGGCCTTTAGGGGCTCGGCTGAGCAGTTCTTC; CDR3 protein: CASSLAFRGSAEQFF; D gene: .; J gene: TRBJ2-1; V gene: TRBV5-1; clone size: .
CDR3 DNA: TGTGCCACCAGTGATCAATTCGGGGAGCTGTTTTTT; CDR3 protein: CATSDQFGELFF; D gene: .; J gene: TRBJ2-2; V gene: TRBV24-1; clone size: few
CDR3 DNA: TGTGCCAGCAGCTTAGGGGGGCTTTGGAACACCGGGGAGCTGTTTTTT; CDR3 protein: CASSLGGLWNTGELFF; D gene: .; J gene: TRBJ2-2; V gene: TRBV7-2; clone size: .
CDR3 DNA: TGTGCCAGCGCGGGACAGGCTATAGCCAAAAACATTCAGTACTTC; CDR3 protein: CASAGQAIAKNIQYF; D gene: TRBD1; J gene: TRBJ2-4; V gene: TRBV28; clone size: few
CDR3 DNA: TGCAGCGTTGATAACACACATGAGCAGTTCTTC; CDR3 protein: CSVDNTHEQFF; D gene: .; J gene: TRBJ2-1; V gene: TRBV29-1; clone size: many
CDR3 DNA: TGTGCCAGCAGTTTCCGCGTAATGGCCGGGGAGCTGTTTTTT; CDR3 protein: CASSFRVMAGELFF; D gene: .; J gene: TRBJ2-2; V gene: TRBV12-3/TRBV12-4; clone size: .
CDR3 DNA: TGTGCCATCAGGCAGCGAAACGTTTCCGAGCAGTACTTC; CDR3 protein: CAIRQRNVSEQYF; D gene: .; J gene: TRBJ2-7; V gene: TRBV10-3; clone size: .
CDR3 DNA: TGCAGTGCTAGAGGTACCGGGTGGGATACGCAGTATTTT; CDR3 protein: CSARGTGWDTQYF; D gene: .; J gene: TRBJ2-3; V gene: TRBV20-1; clone size: .
CDR3 DNA: TGTGCCACGTTGACAGGGAGGACCGGGGAGCTGTTTTTT; CDR3 protein: CATLTGRTGELFF; D gene: .; J gene: TRBJ2-2; V gene: TRBV19; clone size: .
CDR3 DNA: TGTGCCACCAGTGATAGATTTCAAACCCGGGGTGAGCAGTTCTTC; CDR3 protein: CATSDRFQTRGEQFF; D gene: .; J gene: TRBJ2-1; V gene: TRBV24-1; clone size: .
CDR3 DNA: TGTGCCAGCGGATTACAGGGTAGCTCCTACAATGAGCAGTTCTTC; CDR3 protein: CASGLQGSSYNEQFF; D gene: .; J gene: TRBJ2-1; V gene: TRBV5-4; clone size: .
CDR3 DNA: TGTGCCAGCAGCCCACAAAGCGGCAGCACAGATACGCAGTATTTT; CDR3 protein: CASSPQSGSTDTQYF; D gene: .; J gene: TRBJ2-3; V gene: TRBV14; clone size: .
CDR3 DNA: TGCAGTGCTCCGGCAGGGTTGAGGACAGATACGCAGTATTTT; CDR3 protein: CSAPAGLRTDTQYF; D gene: .; J gene: TRBJ2-3; V gene: TRBV20-1; clone size: few
CDR3 DNA: TGTGCCAGCAGTACCCGACGGCCGGGTGGGGAGACCCAGTACTTC; CDR3 protein: CASSTRRPGGETQYF; D gene: .; J gene: TRBJ2-5; V gene: TRBV12-3/TRBV12-4; clone size: few
CDR3 DNA: TGTGCCAGCAGCAGGAGCGGGGGCGAGAGCAATCAGCCCCAGCATTTT; CDR3 protein: CASSRSGGESNQPQHF; D gene: .; J gene: TRBJ1-5; V gene: TRBV6-1; clone size: .
CDR3 DNA: TGCGCCAGCAGCAGACAGGTTATCGGCCGCACAGATACGCAGTATTTT; CDR3 protein: CASSRQVIGRTDTQYF; D gene: .; J gene: TRBJ2-3; V gene: TRBV5-1; clone size: few
CDR3 DNA: TGCAGTGCTCCAAGCCGACACAGGGGTTTGAACACTGAAGCTTTCTTT; CDR3 protein: CSAPSRHRGLNTEAFF; D gene: TRBD1; J gene: TRBJ1-1; V gene: TRBV20-1; clone size: few
CDR3 DNA: TGTGCCACCAGTGATCCCCCTACTTGCCCCACTGAAGCTTTCTTT; CDR3 protein: CATSDPPTCPTEAFF; D gene: .; J gene: TRBJ1-1; V gene: TRBV24-1; clone size: few
CDR3 DNA: TGTGCCAGCAGCTTGGGGGTAGGCAATCAGCCCCAGCATTTT; CDR3 protein: CASSLGVGNQPQHF; D gene: .; J gene: TRBJ1-5; V gene: TRBV7-9; clone size: many
CDR3 DNA: TGCAGCGTCGAAAGGGTAACGAGCCCTGGTAGGGAGCAGTTCTTC; CDR3 protein: CSVERVTSPGREQFF; D gene: .; J gene: TRBJ2-1; V gene: TRBV29-1; clone size: few
CDR3 DNA: TGTGCCAAGGGGGGACGGAACACTGAAGCTTTCTTT; CDR3 protein: CAKGGRNTEAFF; D gene: .; J gene: TRBJ1-1; V gene: TRBV2; clone size: .
CDR3 DNA: TGCAGTGCTAGAGGCGGGACTAGCGGGGGTCCGGCCTACAATGAGCAGTTCTTC; CDR3 protein: CSARGGTSGGPAYNEQFF; D gene: TRBD2; J gene: TRBJ2-1; V gene: TRBV20-1; clone size: .
CDR3 DNA: TGCGCCAACTCCGACAGGGGGCGTTTGTGTCAGCCCCAGCATTTT; CDR3 protein: CANSDRGRLCQPQHF; D gene: TRBD1; J gene: TRBJ1-5; V gene: TRBV4-1; clone size: .
CDR3 DNA: TGTGCCAGTAAACCAAGCGGGACAGGGTGGACAGATACGCAGTATTTT; CDR3 protein: CASKPSGTGWTDTQYF; D gene: TRBD1; J gene: TRBJ2-3; V gene: TRBV6-1; clone size: .
CDR3 DNA: TGTGCCAGCAGCTTAGCTCGGGCGGGAGGCTCCTACAATGAGCAGTTCTTC; CDR3 protein: CASSLARAGGSYNEQFF; D gene: TRBD2; J gene: TRBJ2-1; V gene: TRBV7-8; clone size: .
CDR3 DNA: TGTGCCAGCAGTGACACAGGGAGCTCCTACAATGAGCAGTTCTTC; CDR3 protein: CASSDTGSSYNEQFF; D gene: .; J gene: TRBJ2-1; V gene: TRBV25-1; clone size: few
CDR3 DNA: TGCAGTGCTAGAGATGAGTCGGAAAAACTGTTTTTT; CDR3 protein: CSARDESEKLFF; D gene: .; J gene: TRBJ1-4; V gene: TRBV20-1; clone size: .
CDR3 DNA: TGCGCCAGCAGCGCAACTAGCGGGGGGACCACTGGCAATGAGCAGTTCTTC; CDR3 protein: CASSATSGGTTGNEQFF; D gene: TRBD2; J gene: TRBJ2-1; V gene: TRBV5-1; clone size: few
CDR3 DNA: TGTGCCATCGGAAGCGGACACACAGATACGCAGTATTTT; CDR3 protein: CAIGSGHTDTQYF; D gene: .; J gene: TRBJ2-3; V gene: TRBV10-3; clone size: .
CDR3 DNA: TGTGCCAGCAGTCCCGTGGGGGGGAACGAGCAGTACTTC; CDR3 protein: CASSPVGGNEQYF; D gene: TRBD2; J gene: TRBJ2-7; V gene: TRBV12-3/TRBV12-4; clone size: .
CDR3 DNA: TGTGCCACCAGTGACCCCCCAGGGGTCGGGGTTAAGTACACAGATACGCAGTATTTT; CDR3 protein: CATSDPPGVGVKYTDTQYF; D gene: .; J gene: TRBJ2-3; V gene: TRBV24-1; clone size: .
CDR3 DNA: TGTGCCAGTAGTATAGATCCAGCTTACAAAGCTTTCTTT; CDR3 protein: CASSIDPAYKAFF; D gene: .; J gene: TRBJ1-1; V gene: TRBV19; clone size: .
CDR3 DNA: TGTGCCATCAGGGGGGCGAGAGGGGGCAACGAGCAGTACTTC; CDR3 protein: CAIRGARGGNEQYF; D gene: TRBD1; J gene: TRBJ2-7; V gene: TRBV10-3; clone size: .
CDR3 DNA: TGCAGTGCTAGAGATATGCGGGGGAACCTCCGGGATACGCAGTATTTT; CDR3 protein: CSARDMRGNLRDTQYF; D gene: TRBD2; J gene: TRBJ2-3; V gene: TRBV20-1; clone size: .